The TCR beta chain under discussion was sequenced for a study of blood T cell repertoires in COVID-19. About the research overall: In each case, the material was cDNA or gDNA derived from T cells, B-cell-depleted T cells, or PBMCs.

The germline V gene has CDR1 LGHNA and CDR2 YSLEER. There are 14 residues in the CDR3. Trimming took off 4 bases at V and 7 bases at J, with 14 bases between the two ends. TCRdb's table, derived via immunoSEQ multiplex PCR, lists solely in-frame clones and lacks some. The profile covers roughly 150,000 clones, with about 80% appearing a single time and around 20% taken by the ten largest. The genes are TRBV4-3 and TRBJ2-1; possible D gene TRBD1, 6 bases. The receptor's source is a woman aged 70-85 years in a cohort exposed to, infected with or recovered from COVID-19 (not recorded which). The sequenced sample consisted of PBMCs or T cells enriched from blood (not recorded which). CDR3 in DNA: TGCGCCAGCAGCCCGCTGCAGGGGCGGAATGAGCAGTTCTTC. It specifies CASSPLQGRNEQFF.